A selection of T cell receptor beta chains follows, all from one sample in a study of blood T cell repertoires in COVID-19. The method was immunoSEQ multiplex PCR; TCRdb's version includes in-frame clones alone and lacks a portion of them. The repertoire includes over 200,000 clones, 80% to 90% of them detected once, and under 2.5% sits in the top ten. The material sequenced was PBMCs or T cells enriched from blood (not recorded which). The receptors originated from a woman between 50 and 59 years old who had recovered from COVID-19. Each CDR3 is given with its conserved first and last residue. D genes are given only for firm matches. Size is omitted from some rows. Given values are once, few, many or a class for expanded clones.

size	V	J	D	DNA	CDR3
NA	TRBV6-6	TRBJ2-3	TRBD2	TGTGCCAGCAGTTGGGGGGGGACAGATACGCAGTATTTT	CASSWGGTDTQYF
NA	TRBV5-1	TRBJ2-5	NA	TGCGCCAGCAGGTTTTTAGTGGAGGGTGAGACCCAGTACTTC	CASRFLVEGETQYF
NA	TRBV2	TRBJ2-3	TRBD1	TGTGCCAGCAGTGAAGGGGGACAGGGAACAGATACGCAGTATTTT	CASSEGGQGTDTQYF
NA	TRBV27	TRBJ2-1	NA	TGTGCCAGCAGTATTAGGACAGACTACAATGAGCAGTTCTTC	CASSIRTDYNEQFF
NA	TRBV2	TRBJ1-5	TRBD1	TGTGCCAGCAGGGAGGAGGGGGCTTATCCATATCAGCCCCAGCATTTT	CASREEGAYPYQPQHF
few	TRBV19	TRBJ2-6	NA	TGTGCCAGTAAGAGCTCTTCTGGGGCCAACGTCCTGACTTTC	CASKSSSGANVLTF
NA	TRBV7-9	TRBJ2-7	TRBD1	TGTGCCAGCGGAACCGACAGGGCCTACGAGCAGTACTTC	CASGTDRAYEQYF
NA	TRBV30	TRBJ1-1	TRBD1	TGTGCCTGGAGATTATCAGGGGGCGGACCTGAAGCTTTCTTT	CAWRLSGGGPEAFF
NA	TRBV5-5	TRBJ2-3	TRBD2	TGTGCCAGCAGCTTAGGGACTAGCGGGGTTTTCACAGATACGCAGTATTTT	CASSLGTSGVFTDTQYF
NA	TRBV24-1	TRBJ2-2	NA	TGTGCCACCGCACCCCGAGCGAACACCGGGGAGCTGTTTTTT	CATAPRANTGELFF
NA	TRBV3-1/TRBV3-2	TRBJ2-7	NA	TGTGCCAGCAGCCAAGCGAACAGCCCTCGCGAGCAGTACTTC	CASSQANSPREQYF
NA	TRBV6-5	TRBJ1-4	TRBD1	TGTGCCAGCGCGGGACAGGGTCGGGAAAAACTGTTTTTT	CASAGQGREKLFF
NA	TRBV7-9	TRBJ1-4	TRBD1	TGTGCCAGCAGCTTACCTGGGGCACAGGGGGTAAATGAAAAACTGTTTTTT	CASSLPGAQGVNEKLFF
NA	TRBV3-1/TRBV3-2	TRBJ2-3	NA	TGTGCCAGCAGCCAGGAAGTTAGCGGAGATACGCAGTATTTT	CASSQEVSGDTQYF
NA	TRBV10-2	TRBJ2-7	TRBD1	TGCGCCAGCAGTCGGGACAGCTCCTACGAGCAGTACTTC	CASSRDSSYEQYF
NA	TRBV19	TRBJ1-2	NA	TGTGCCAGTAGTATAGCGACCGGGACATATGGCTACACCTTC	CASSIATGTYGYTF
NA	TRBV19	TRBJ2-1	NA	TGTGCCAGTAGTTGGGGAGCAAATGAGCAGTTCTTC	CASSWGANEQFF
NA	TRBV19	TRBJ1-5	NA	TGTGCCAGTACCTACAGGGAGAGCAATCAGCCCCAGCATTTT	CASTYRESNQPQHF
NA	TRBV2	TRBJ2-1	TRBD1	TGTGCCAGCAGAAGGACAGGCCGATACAATGAGCAGTTCTTC	CASRRTGRYNEQFF
NA	TRBV24-1	TRBJ2-7	NA	TGTGCCACCAGTGATTCTACAGGGCTCGAGCAGTACTTC	CATSDSTGLEQYF
NA	TRBV3-1/TRBV3-2	TRBJ1-2	NA	TGTGCCAGCAGCCTTGGGGGGGGGCCTAGCTATGGCTACACCTTC	CASSLGGGPSYGYTF
NA	TRBV21-1	TRBJ1-1	NA	TGTGCCACCCCGGGACAGGGGGGGAACACTGAAGCTTTCTTT	CATPGQGGNTEAFF
once	TRBV29-1	TRBJ1-2	TRBD1	TGCAGCGTTGAACGGACAGGGAGGTTTGGCTACACCTTC	CSVERTGRFGYTF
once	TRBV6-5	TRBJ1-4	NA	TGTGCCAGCAGTTATCAACGCGGTACGGATGAAAAACTGTTTTTT	CASSYQRGTDEKLFF
NA	TRBV28	TRBJ1-5	TRBD1	TGTGCCAGCAGAAAACTTAAGGGACAGGGCACCAATCAGCCCCAGCATTTT	CASRKLKGQGTNQPQHF
NA	TRBV28	TRBJ1-2	NA	TGTGCCAGCAGATCGGACAGACGATTCTATGGCTACACCTTC	CASRSDRRFYGYTF
NA	TRBV28	TRBJ1-2	NA	TGTGCCAGTGAAGGGAGGGGATATGGCTACACCTTC	CASEGRGYGYTF
NA	TRBV4-1	TRBJ2-1	NA	TGCGCCAGCAGCCAATCACTAGAAAATTACAATGAGCAGTTCTTC	CASSQSLENYNEQFF
NA	TRBV7-2	TRBJ2-5	NA	TGTGCCAGCAGCTTAGTAGCAACAGGGATTGGTGAGACCCAGTACTTC	CASSLVATGIGETQYF
NA	TRBV21-1	TRBJ2-1	NA	NA	CASSKVGQGITLF
NA	TRBV5-1	TRBJ2-1	TRBD2	TGCGCCAGCAGCTTGGGGGTATCGTTTAGCGGGAGGCCGAATGAGCAGTTCTTC	CASSLGVSFSGRPNEQFF
NA	TRBV18	TRBJ1-1	TRBD1	TGTGCCAGCTCACCAGACAGGGCTAGGAACACTGAAGCTTTCTTT	CASSPDRARNTEAFF
NA	TRBV11-2	TRBJ2-7	NA	TGTGCCAGCAGCCGAACTAGCAGGCACGAGCAGTACTTC	CASSRTSRHEQYF
NA	TRBV28	TRBJ2-1	NA	TGTGCCGCAGCGGACTCTTACAATGAGCAGTTCTTC	CAAADSYNEQFF
NA	TRBV27	TRBJ1-2	NA	TGTGCCAGCAGTTCTCAGGGTCCCAACTATGGCTACACCTTC	CASSSQGPNYGYTF